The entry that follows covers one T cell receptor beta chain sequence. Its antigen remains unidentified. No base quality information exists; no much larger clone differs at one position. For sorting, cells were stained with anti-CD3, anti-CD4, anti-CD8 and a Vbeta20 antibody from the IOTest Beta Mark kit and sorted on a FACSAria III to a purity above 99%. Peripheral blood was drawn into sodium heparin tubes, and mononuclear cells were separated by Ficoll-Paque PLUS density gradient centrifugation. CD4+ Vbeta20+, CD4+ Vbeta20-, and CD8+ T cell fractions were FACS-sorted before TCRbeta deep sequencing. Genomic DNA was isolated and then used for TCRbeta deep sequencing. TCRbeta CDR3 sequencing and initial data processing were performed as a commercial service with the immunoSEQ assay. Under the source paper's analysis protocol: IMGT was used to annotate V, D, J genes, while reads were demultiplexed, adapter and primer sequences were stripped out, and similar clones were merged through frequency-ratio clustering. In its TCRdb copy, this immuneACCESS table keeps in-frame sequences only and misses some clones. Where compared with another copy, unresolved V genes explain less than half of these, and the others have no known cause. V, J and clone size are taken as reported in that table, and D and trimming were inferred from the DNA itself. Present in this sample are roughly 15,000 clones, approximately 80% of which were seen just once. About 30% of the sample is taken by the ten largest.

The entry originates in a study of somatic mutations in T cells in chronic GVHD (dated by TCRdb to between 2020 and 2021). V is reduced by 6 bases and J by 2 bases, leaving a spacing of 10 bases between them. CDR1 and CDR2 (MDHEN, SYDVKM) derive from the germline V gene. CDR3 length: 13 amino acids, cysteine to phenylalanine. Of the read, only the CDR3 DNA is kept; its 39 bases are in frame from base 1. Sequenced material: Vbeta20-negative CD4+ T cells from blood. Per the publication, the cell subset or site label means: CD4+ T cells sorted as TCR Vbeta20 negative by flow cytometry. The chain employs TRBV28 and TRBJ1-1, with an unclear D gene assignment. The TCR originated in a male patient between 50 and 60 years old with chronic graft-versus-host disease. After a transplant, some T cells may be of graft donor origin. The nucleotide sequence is TGTGCCAGCAGGTTACATCAAAACACTGAAGCTTTCTTT. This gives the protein CASRLHQNTEAFF.